This is a list of T cell receptor beta chains from one sample in a study of Ad26.COV2.S vaccination and SARS-CoV-2 variants. Measured with immunoSEQ multiplex PCR; TCRdb has only the in-frame clones, and not every one. Found here are about 400,000 clones, approximately 88% of them singletons; the top ten hold about 3.6%. This sample comprised peripheral blood, obtained in a trial of Ad26.COV2.S vaccine versus placebo. These receptors came from a person aged 18-65 years who received the Ad26.COV2.S COVID-19 vaccine or a placebo. The CDR3 runs from the conserved cysteine through the conserved F or W. A D gene is named only where the DNA matches it firmly. Clone size is not always given. Where it is, it says once, few, many or a class for expanded clones.

d_call | j_call | v_call | clone_size | cdr3_aa | cdr3_nt
. | TRBJ2-7 | TRBV6-2/TRBV6-3 | . | CASSRQALGLSYEQYF | TGTGCCAGCAGTCGACAGGCCCTAGGCCTCTCCTACGAGCAGTACTTC
. | TRBJ1-3 | TRBV9 | . | CASSDPSSGTIYF | TGTGCCAGCAGCGACCCGAGCTCGGGCACCATATATTTT
. | TRBJ2-3 | TRBV27 | . | CASNKWDTDTQYF | TGTGCCAGCAATAAGTGGGACACAGATACGCAGTATTTT
. | TRBJ1-5 | TRBV7-6 | . | CASSPENQPQHF | TGTGCCAGCAGCCCGGAGAATCAGCCCCAGCATTTT
TRBD1 | TRBJ1-2 | TRBV3-1/TRBV3-2 | . | CASSRGQAANYGYTF | TGTGCCAGCAGCCGGGGACAGGCCGCTAACTATGGCTACACCTTC
TRBD1 | TRBJ2-5 | TRBV19 | few | CASSDPFAGGRQETQYF | TGTGCCAGTAGTGACCCATTTGCAGGGGGTCGGCAAGAGACCCAGTACTTC
. | TRBJ1-5 | TRBV2 | few | CASTTSKGFGQPQHF | TGTGCCAGCACCACCTCGAAGGGTTTCGGTCAGCCCCAGCATTTT
TRBD1 | TRBJ2-1 | TRBV7-2 | . | CASRPSPGGPYNEQFF | TGTGCCAGCAGGCCGAGCCCAGGGGGCCCTTACAATGAGCAGTTCTTC
. | TRBJ2-1 | TRBV5-1 | . | CASSSPGQYNEQFF | TGCGCCAGCAGCTCCCCAGGACAGTACAATGAGCAGTTCTTC
. | TRBJ2-7 | TRBV27 | . | CASSLVGYSYEQYF | TGTGCCAGCAGTTTAGTGGGGTACTCCTACGAGCAGTACTTC
TRBD1 | TRBJ2-2 | TRBV5-1 | . | CASSLRGQGSPGELFF | TGCGCCAGCAGCCTCCGAGGACAGGGGTCTCCCGGGGAGCTGTTTTTT
TRBD2 | TRBJ2-4 | TRBV27 | . | CASRNQASGGLAKNIQYF | TGTGCCAGCAGGAACCAGGCTAGCGGGGGGCTAGCCAAAAACATTCAGTACTTC
. | TRBJ2-1 | TRBV2 | . | CASRRNSLISSYNEQFF | TGTGCCAGCAGGCGTAACAGCTTAATTAGCTCCTACAATGAGCAGTTCTTC
TRBD1 | TRBJ2-7 | TRBV7-9 | . | CASSLDRGGYEQYF | TGTGCCAGCAGCCTGGACAGGGGAGGGTACGAGCAGTACTTC
. | TRBJ2-6 | TRBV7-2 | . | CASSIPQGRGANVLTF | TGTGCCAGCAGCATCCCTCAGGGGAGAGGGGCCAACGTCCTGACTTTC
. | TRBJ2-7 | TRBV14 | . | CASRRQGNEQYF | TGTGCCAGCAGAAGGCAGGGCAACGAGCAGTACTTC
TRBD2 | TRBJ2-5 | TRBV11-2 | . | CASSVGLAQETQYF | TGTGCCAGCAGCGTCGGACTAGCCCAAGAGACCCAGTACTTC
. | TRBJ2-5 | TRBV2 | . | CASSLGTALLETQYF | TGTGCCAGCAGTCTCGGGACGGCTCTTCTGGAGACCCAGTACTTC
TRBD1 | TRBJ2-5 | TRBV5-1 | . | CASSEGQNQETQYF | TGCGCCAGCAGCGAGGGACAGAACCAAGAGACCCAGTACTTC
. | TRBJ1-2 | TRBV6-5 | . | CASSSPSRTDYGYTF | TGTGCCAGCAGTTCTCCCTCCAGGACGGACTATGGCTACACCTTC
TRBD2 | TRBJ2-2 | TRBV5-6 | . | CASSLARTSGDTGELFF | TGTGCCAGCAGCTTGGCCAGGACTAGCGGGGACACCGGGGAGCTGTTTTTT
. | TRBJ1-6 | TRBV18 | few | CASSPGQGGYNSPLHF | TGTGCCAGCTCACCCGGGCAGGGCGGATATAATTCACCCCTCCACTTT
TRBD1 | TRBJ1-4 | TRBV29-1 | . | CSVEGDSNEKLFF | TGCAGCGTTGAAGGGGACAGCAATGAAAAACTGTTTTTT
. | TRBJ1-1 | TRBV15 | once | CATSRDTGTNTEAFF | TGTGCCACCAGCAGAGATACGGGGACAAACACTGAAGCTTTCTTT
. | TRBJ2-3 | TRBV4-1 | . | CASSQVPRGAADTQYF | TGCGCCAGCAGCCAAGTTCCCCGGGGGGCAGCAGATACGCAGTATTTT
. | TRBJ1-2 | TRBV12-3/TRBV12-4 | few | CASSPGSRGYTF | TGTGCCAGCAGTCCCGGTTCTCGAGGCTACACCTTC
. | TRBJ1-6 | TRBV30 | . | CAWSWGGSPLHF | TGTGCCTGGAGTTGGGGGGGATCACCCCTCCACTTT
. | TRBJ1-1 | TRBV9 | . | CASSVVGLPPLF | TGTGCCAGCAGCGTAGTCGGCTTGCCGCCCCTCTTT
. | TRBJ1-4 | TRBV5-1 | . | CASSPGGGRKEKLFF | TGCGCCAGCAGCCCTGGGGGGGGGCGTAAAGAAAAACTGTTTTTT
. | TRBJ1-1 | TRBV7-8 | . | CASSLAVISTEAFF | TGTGCCAGCAGCTTAGCGGTGATCAGCACTGAAGCTTTCTTT
. | TRBJ2-6 | TRBV3-1/TRBV3-2 | . | CASSPLGANVLTF | TGTGCCAGCAGCCCGCTTGGGGCCAACGTCCTGACTTTC
TRBD2 | TRBJ2-5 | TRBV5-1 | . | CASSRRRDYNTQETQYF | TGCGCCAGCAGCCGAAGAAGGGACTACAACACTCAAGAGACCCAGTACTTC
. | TRBJ2-1 | TRBV30 | once | CAWSVRGNEQFF | TGTGCCTGGAGTGTACGGGGGAATGAGCAGTTCTTC
. | TRBJ1-2 | TRBV5-1 | . | CASSSLPDSYGYTF | TGCGCCAGCAGCTCATTACCCGACAGCTATGGCTACACCTTC
. | TRBJ1-1 | TRBV9 | . | CASSAQTGHGWAFF | TGTGCCAGCAGCGCGCAAACGGGACACGGTTGGGCTTTCTTT
TRBD1 | TRBJ2-1 | TRBV6-5 | once | CASTDRASNEQFF | TGTGCCAGCACGGACAGGGCCTCCAATGAGCAGTTCTTC
TRBD1 | TRBJ2-3 | TRBV10-2 | . | CASSKQGGLTDTQYF | TGCGCCAGCTCGAAACAGGGGGGTTTGACAGATACGCAGTATTTT
. | TRBJ2-3 | TRBV9 | once | CASSPGWGESDTQYF | TGTGCCAGCAGCCCCGGGTGGGGCGAGTCAGATACGCAGTATTTT
. | TRBJ2-3 | TRBV9 | . | CASSLDTTRTDTQYF | TGTGCCAGCAGTCTAGATACGACCCGCACAGATACGCAGTATTTT
. | TRBJ1-3 | TRBV6-6 | . | CASRGRVRANTIYF | TGTGCCAGCCGCGGGCGGGTGCGAGCAAACACCATATATTTT
. | TRBJ1-1 | TRBV3-1/TRBV3-2 | . | CASSQVPRQEAFF | TGTGCCAGCAGCCAAGTCCCCAGGCAGGAAGCTTTCTTT
. | TRBJ1-1 | TRBV18 | . | CASLDSTEAFF | TGTGCCAGTTTGGACAGCACTGAAGCTTTCTTT
. | TRBJ1-2 | TRBV13 | . | CASSLGQAGGYTF | TGTGCCAGCAGCTTAGGACAGGCGGGGGGCTACACCTTC
TRBD1 | TRBJ1-6 | TRBV11-2 | . | CASSLAGGQVMPLHF | TGTGCCAGCAGCTTAGCGGGGGGACAGGTTATGCCCCTCCACTTT
TRBD1 | TRBJ1-1 | TRBV5-1 | once | CASSGGQGREAFF | TGCGCCAGCAGCGGGGGACAGGGGCGTGAAGCTTTCTTT
. | TRBJ1-2 | TRBV28 | . | CASSLIGGNYGYTF | TGTGCCAGCAGTTTAATCGGGGGCAACTATGGCTACACCTTC
. | TRBJ2-2 | TRBV30 | . | CAWSVLGPNTGELFF | TGTGCCTGGAGTGTACTGGGACCCAACACCGGGGAGCTGTTTTTT
. | TRBJ2-3 | TRBV4-3 | . | CASSQEWRSRRPDTQYF | TGCGCCAGCAGCCAAGAGTGGCGGTCGCGTAGGCCAGATACGCAGTATTTT
. | TRBJ2-5 | TRBV4-1 | . | CASSHIQETQYF | TGCGCCAGCAGCCACATCCAAGAGACCCAGTACTTC
. | TRBJ1-1 | TRBV29-1 | . | CSVEWGRDTEAFF | TGCAGCGTTGAATGGGGGAGAGACACTGAAGCTTTCTTT
TRBD2 | TRBJ2-3 | TRBV7-9 | . | CASSLGGSPDTQYF | TGTGCCAGCAGCTTGGGGGGGTCGCCAGATACGCAGTATTTT
. | TRBJ2-2 | TRBV5-1 | . | CASSSNTGELFF | TGCGCCAGCAGCTCCAACACCGGGGAGCTGTTTTTT
. | TRBJ1-6 | TRBV3-1/TRBV3-2 | few | CASSQDARAHSPLHF | TGTGCCAGCAGCCAAGATGCGAGGGCGCATTCACCCCTCCACTTT
TRBD1 | TRBJ2-5 | TRBV19 | . | CASSTTGTGPQETQYF | TGTGCCAGTAGTACCACCGGGACAGGACCCCAAGAGACCCAGTACTTC
. | TRBJ2-7 | TRBV19 | . | CASSIGLNYEQYF | TGTGCCAGTAGTATTGGTCTCAACTACGAGCAGTACTTC
TRBD1 | TRBJ2-7 | TRBV6-5 | . | CASMEGQGIWEQYF | TGTGCCAGCATGGAGGGACAGGGAATTTGGGAGCAGTACTTC
. | TRBJ2-7 | TRBV28 | once | CASSLFLRSSYEQYF | TGTGCCAGCAGTTTATTTCTAAGGAGCTCCTACGAGCAGTACTTC
. | TRBJ2-3 | TRBV15 | . | CATSRVRQAFTDTQYF | TGTGCCACCAGCAGAGTCCGACAGGCCTTCACAGATACGCAGTATTTT
. | TRBJ2-2 | TRBV27 | . | CASRRSGAPMSGELFF | TGTGCCAGCAGGAGATCGGGGGCCCCGATGTCCGGGGAGCTGTTTTTT
. | TRBJ2-3 | TRBV19 | once | CASMEGPSTDTQYF | TGTGCCAGTATGGAGGGCCCTAGCACAGATACGCAGTATTTT